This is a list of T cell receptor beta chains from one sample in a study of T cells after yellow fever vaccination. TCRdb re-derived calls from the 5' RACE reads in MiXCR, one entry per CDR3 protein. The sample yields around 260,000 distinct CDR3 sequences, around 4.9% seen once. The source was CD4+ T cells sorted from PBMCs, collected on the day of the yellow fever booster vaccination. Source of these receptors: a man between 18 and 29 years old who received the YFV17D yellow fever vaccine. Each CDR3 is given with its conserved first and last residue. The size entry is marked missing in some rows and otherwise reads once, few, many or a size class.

cdr3_aa: CASSPQLQETQYF
clone_size: NA
j_call: TRBJ2-5
v_call: TRBV14

cdr3_aa: CASSQQGGGANVLTF
clone_size: few
j_call: TRBJ2-6
v_call: TRBV4-2

cdr3_aa: CASRKILVGTDTQYF
clone_size: NA
j_call: TRBJ2-3
v_call: TRBV6-2/TRBV6-3

cdr3_aa: CASSLDGPPWYGYTF
clone_size: few
j_call: TRBJ1-2
v_call: TRBV12-3/TRBV12-4

cdr3_aa: CASSAGPMNTEAFF
clone_size: NA
j_call: TRBJ1-1
v_call: TRBV9

cdr3_aa: CSAKSRDSNVPGELFF
clone_size: many
j_call: TRBJ2-2
v_call: TRBV20-1

cdr3_aa: CAISESRRPHGYTF
clone_size: many
j_call: TRBJ1-2
v_call: TRBV10-3

cdr3_aa: CASSLPASWGEETQYF
clone_size: many
j_call: TRBJ2-5
v_call: TRBV5-1

cdr3_aa: CASSFASGQETQYF
clone_size: many
j_call: TRBJ2-5
v_call: TRBV5-1

cdr3_aa: CASSLRPGDGELFF
clone_size: NA
j_call: TRBJ2-2
v_call: TRBV5-1

cdr3_aa: CASSLDQGPYGYTF
clone_size: NA
j_call: TRBJ1-2
v_call: TRBV7-9

cdr3_aa: CSVVANQETQYF
clone_size: few
j_call: TRBJ2-5
v_call: TRBV29-1

cdr3_aa: CASSRDRGSQILLYEQYF
clone_size: NA
j_call: TRBJ2-7
v_call: TRBV11-2

cdr3_aa: CASSQGRALYGYTF
clone_size: NA
j_call: TRBJ1-2
v_call: TRBV3-1

cdr3_aa: CASSLPGSVVATQYF
clone_size: many
j_call: TRBJ2-3
v_call: TRBV7-9

cdr3_aa: CSASRDRGPTEAFF
clone_size: NA
j_call: TRBJ1-1
v_call: TRBV20-1

cdr3_aa: CASSPGKLSGQETQYF
clone_size: NA
j_call: TRBJ2-5
v_call: TRBV18

cdr3_aa: CASSPWGNHNEQFF
clone_size: few
j_call: TRBJ2-1
v_call: TRBV7-6

cdr3_aa: CASSPQWNTEAFF
clone_size: NA
j_call: TRBJ1-1
v_call: TRBV5-6

cdr3_aa: CASSRLERGNTEAFF
clone_size: few
j_call: TRBJ1-1
v_call: TRBV5-1

cdr3_aa: CASSQVRGTTDTQYF
clone_size: many
j_call: TRBJ2-3
v_call: TRBV4-3

cdr3_aa: CASSLTGDGDTQYF
clone_size: few
j_call: TRBJ2-3
v_call: TRBV5-1

cdr3_aa: CASSLTGRWQYF
clone_size: many
j_call: TRBJ2-7
v_call: TRBV6-2/TRBV6-3